The rows below give T cell receptor beta chains drawn from one sample of a study of control samples from healthy donors and cancer patients. The method was immunoSEQ multiplex PCR; TCRdb's version includes in-frame clones alone and lacks a portion of them. The sample carries hundreds of thousands of clones, roughly 87% recorded once. Input material: PBMCs. These receptors were taken from a woman aged 55-69 years with lung cancer. Each CDR3 is given with its conserved first and last residue. Fields, in order: clone size, D gene, J gene, V gene, CDR3 DNA, CDR3 protein. A D gene is named only where the DNA matches it firmly. Size tells how often a clone was seen (once, few, many) or the class of an expanded clone, and some rows leave it out.

abundance: -; d_gene: -; j_gene: TRBJ2-5; v_gene: TRBV5-5; CDR3nt: TGTGCCAGCAGCTTGATCGAGACCCAGTACTTC; CDR3aa: CASSLIETQYF
abundance: -; d_gene: TRBD1; j_gene: TRBJ1-2; v_gene: TRBV29-1; CDR3nt: TGCAGCGTTAGTGAGGGGGCGCATGGCTACACCTTC; CDR3aa: CSVSEGAHGYTF
abundance: few; d_gene: TRBD2; j_gene: TRBJ2-7; v_gene: TRBV5-5; CDR3nt: TGTGCCAGCAGCGGGCGCCGGACTAGCGGCTCCTACGAGCAGTACTTC; CDR3aa: CASSGRRTSGSYEQYF
abundance: -; d_gene: TRBD2; j_gene: TRBJ2-1; v_gene: TRBV4-1; CDR3nt: TGCGCCAGCAGCCAAGATACTAGCGGGGGGTACAATGAGCAGTTCTTC; CDR3aa: CASSQDTSGGYNEQFF
abundance: -; d_gene: TRBD1; j_gene: TRBJ2-2; v_gene: TRBV10-2; CDR3nt: TGCGCCAGTAAATCAGGGGGCTTAAGCACCGGGGAGCTGTTTTTT; CDR3aa: CASKSGGLSTGELFF
abundance: -; d_gene: -; j_gene: TRBJ2-3; v_gene: TRBV28; CDR3nt: TGTGCCAGCAGAGACAGTAGCACAGATACGCAGTATTTT; CDR3aa: CASRDSSTDTQYF
abundance: -; d_gene: TRBD1; j_gene: TRBJ1-4; v_gene: TRBV19; CDR3nt: TGTGCCAGTAGTCCCGACAGGGAAGAAAAACTGTTTTTT; CDR3aa: CASSPDREEKLFF
abundance: once; d_gene: -; j_gene: TRBJ1-1; v_gene: TRBV5-1; CDR3nt: TGCGCCAGCAGCTTCAATCCCCCAGGCTTCGGCGTGAACACTGAAGCTTTCTTT; CDR3aa: CASSFNPPGFGVNTEAFF
abundance: -; d_gene: TRBD1; j_gene: TRBJ2-2; v_gene: TRBV7-8; CDR3nt: TGTGCCAGCAGCTTAGTCCCAGGGGGCGCGGGCACCGGGGAGCTGTTTTTT; CDR3aa: CASSLVPGGAGTGELFF
abundance: -; d_gene: TRBD1; j_gene: TRBJ1-6; v_gene: TRBV6-6; CDR3nt: TGTGCCAGCAGTAGGGACAGGAATTCACCCCTCCACTTT; CDR3aa: CASSRDRNSPLHF
abundance: -; d_gene: -; j_gene: TRBJ2-3; v_gene: TRBV24-1; CDR3nt: TGTGCCACCAGTGACAACCGTGTTGTGGAAGATACGCAGTATTTT; CDR3aa: CATSDNRVVEDTQYF
abundance: -; d_gene: -; j_gene: TRBJ2-1; v_gene: TRBV10-3; CDR3nt: TGTGCCATCAGTGAGCCGGGCTTTGAGCAGTTCTTC; CDR3aa: CAISEPGFEQFF
abundance: -; d_gene: -; j_gene: TRBJ1-1; v_gene: TRBV15; CDR3nt: TGTGCCACCAGCAGGCTGGGACGGGAGAACACTGAAGCTTTCTTT; CDR3aa: CATSRLGRENTEAFF
abundance: -; d_gene: -; j_gene: TRBJ2-1; v_gene: TRBV11-3; CDR3nt: TGTGCCAGCAGTGAGGGATCGAATGAGCAGTTCTTC; CDR3aa: CASSEGSNEQFF
abundance: -; d_gene: -; j_gene: TRBJ1-1; v_gene: TRBV5-4; CDR3nt: TGTGCCAGCAGCTCCGGCGGGCCTACACCCTTCACTGAAGCTTTCTTT; CDR3aa: CASSSGGPTPFTEAFF
abundance: -; d_gene: -; j_gene: TRBJ1-1; v_gene: TRBV27; CDR3nt: TGTGCCAGCAGTTTATCGGCGGCGGGCACTGAAGCTTTCTTT; CDR3aa: CASSLSAAGTEAFF
abundance: -; d_gene: -; j_gene: TRBJ1-2; v_gene: TRBV5-8; CDR3nt: TGTGCCAGCAGCTTTGTCCTACAGCGGCTCACCTTC; CDR3aa: CASSFVLQRLTF
abundance: -; d_gene: -; j_gene: TRBJ2-6; v_gene: TRBV3-1/TRBV3-2; CDR3nt: TGTGCCAGCAGCCAAGGGTGGGGGTCTGGGGCCAACGTCCTGACTTTC; CDR3aa: CASSQGWGSGANVLTF
abundance: -; d_gene: TRBD2; j_gene: TRBJ2-3; v_gene: TRBV3-1/TRBV3-2; CDR3nt: TGTGCCAGCAGCCAACTAGGACTAGCGGGGCATAGGGGTACGCAGTATTTT; CDR3aa: CASSQLGLAGHRGTQYF
abundance: -; d_gene: TRBD1; j_gene: TRBJ2-1; v_gene: TRBV19; CDR3nt: TGTGCCAGTAGTATAGATCTAGGACAGGGGGGTTTCTTC; CDR3aa: CASSIDLGQGGFF
abundance: few; d_gene: TRBD1; j_gene: TRBJ1-1; v_gene: TRBV5-5; CDR3nt: TGTGCCAGCAGCTTAAGACAGGGCGGGGCCACTGAAGCTTTCTTT; CDR3aa: CASSLRQGGATEAFF
abundance: -; d_gene: -; j_gene: TRBJ2-7; v_gene: TRBV5-5; CDR3nt: TGTGCCAGCAGCTTGGGGGGTGGTACCTACGAGCAGTACTTC; CDR3aa: CASSLGGGTYEQYF
abundance: -; d_gene: -; j_gene: TRBJ1-4; v_gene: TRBV4-2; CDR3nt: TGTGCCAGCAGCAAGATCGCAGCAACTAATGAAAAACTGTTTTTT; CDR3aa: CASSKIAATNEKLFF
abundance: -; d_gene: -; j_gene: TRBJ1-1; v_gene: TRBV6-2/TRBV6-3; CDR3nt: TGTGCCAGCAGTTACCAAATCGGCACTGAAGCTTTCTTT; CDR3aa: CASSYQIGTEAFF
abundance: -; d_gene: TRBD2; j_gene: TRBJ2-1; v_gene: TRBV5-1; CDR3nt: TGCGCCAGCAGCTTGGCCTTAGCGGGGCATAGTGATGAGCAGTTCTTC; CDR3aa: CASSLALAGHSDEQFF
abundance: -; d_gene: -; j_gene: TRBJ1-2; v_gene: TRBV16; CDR3nt: TGTGCCAGCAGCCAATCCGCCCGGGGTGACTATGGCTACACCTTC; CDR3aa: CASSQSARGDYGYTF
abundance: -; d_gene: -; j_gene: TRBJ1-6; v_gene: TRBV15; CDR3nt: TGTGCCACCAGCAGAGAGGGCGGCAGCTCCTATAATTCACCCCTCCACTTT; CDR3aa: CATSREGGSSYNSPLHF
abundance: -; d_gene: TRBD1; j_gene: TRBJ1-4; v_gene: TRBV30; CDR3nt: TGTGCCTGGACCGGACAGGTGAATGAAAAACTGTTTTTT; CDR3aa: CAWTGQVNEKLFF
abundance: -; d_gene: -; j_gene: TRBJ1-1; v_gene: TRBV7-3; CDR3nt: TGTGCCAGCAGCTCCCTTGAGAACACTGAAGCTTTCTTT; CDR3aa: CASSSLENTEAFF
abundance: -; d_gene: -; j_gene: TRBJ1-4; v_gene: TRBV20-1; CDR3nt: TGCAGTGCTAGTGATCTGTCAGGGCTCAATGAAAAACTGTTTTTT; CDR3aa: CSASDLSGLNEKLFF
abundance: few; d_gene: TRBD2; j_gene: TRBJ2-1; v_gene: TRBV6-6; CDR3nt: TGTGCCAGCAGTTCCCTAGCGGGAGGGCCGGATGAGCAGTTCTTC; CDR3aa: CASSSLAGGPDEQFF
abundance: -; d_gene: TRBD1; j_gene: TRBJ1-6; v_gene: TRBV7-9; CDR3nt: TGTGCCAGCGGGGTCGGGACAGCTTCACCCCTCCACTTT; CDR3aa: CASGVGTASPLHF
abundance: -; d_gene: -; j_gene: TRBJ1-2; v_gene: TRBV24-1; CDR3nt: TGTGCCACCAGTGATCGGGACATCGATGGCTACACCTTC; CDR3aa: CATSDRDIDGYTF
abundance: once; d_gene: -; j_gene: TRBJ2-5; v_gene: TRBV15; CDR3nt: TGTGCCACCAGTAGCTCGGGTGGCCTGGCCCAGTACTTC; CDR3aa: CATSSSGGLAQYF
abundance: -; d_gene: TRBD2; j_gene: TRBJ2-1; v_gene: TRBV5-1; CDR3nt: TGCGCCAGCGCCGGGACTAGAGGAAGCAATGAGCAGTTCTTC; CDR3aa: CASAGTRGSNEQFF
abundance: once; d_gene: TRBD1; j_gene: TRBJ1-1; v_gene: TRBV2; CDR3nt: TGTGCCAGCAGCCCCGGACAGGGCCTTGAAGCTTTCTTT; CDR3aa: CASSPGQGLEAFF
abundance: -; d_gene: -; j_gene: TRBJ2-1; v_gene: TRBV7-9; CDR3nt: TGTGCCAGCCAGGACACCATTTCGGTAAATGAGCAGTTCTTC; CDR3aa: CASQDTISVNEQFF
abundance: -; d_gene: TRBD1; j_gene: TRBJ2-7; v_gene: TRBV6-2/TRBV6-3; CDR3nt: TGTGCCAGCAGTGAGGACAGGGACTCCTACGAGCAGTACTTC; CDR3aa: CASSEDRDSYEQYF
abundance: -; d_gene: TRBD1; j_gene: TRBJ2-7; v_gene: TRBV6-1; CDR3nt: TGTGCCAGCAGTGAACGTTTGAGACAGGGGGTTTCCGAGCAGTACTTC; CDR3aa: CASSERLRQGVSEQYF
abundance: -; d_gene: -; j_gene: TRBJ2-5; v_gene: TRBV27; CDR3nt: TGTGCCAGCAGCCCTAACAGGGAATATCAAGAGACCCAGTACTTC; CDR3aa: CASSPNREYQETQYF
abundance: few; d_gene: -; j_gene: TRBJ2-7; v_gene: TRBV5-1; CDR3nt: TGCGCCAGCAAGATACTACCGGGGGCGTACGAGCAGTACTTC; CDR3aa: CASKILPGAYEQYF
abundance: -; d_gene: -; j_gene: TRBJ1-1; v_gene: TRBV7-9; CDR3nt: TGTGCCAGCAGCTTATTGCCAGGGATGAACACTGAAGCTTTCTTT; CDR3aa: CASSLLPGMNTEAFF
abundance: many; d_gene: TRBD1; j_gene: TRBJ1-5; v_gene: TRBV20-1; CDR3nt: TGCAGTGCTAGTGACAGGGGGCGAGGTCAGCCCCAGCATTTT; CDR3aa: CSASDRGRGQPQHF
abundance: -; d_gene: -; j_gene: TRBJ1-1; v_gene: TRBV18; CDR3nt: TGTGCCAGCTCACCACCAGTGTCCAGGGCCACTGAAGCTTTCTTT; CDR3aa: CASSPPVSRATEAFF
abundance: once; d_gene: -; j_gene: TRBJ2-4; v_gene: TRBV5-6; CDR3nt: TGTGCCAGCAGCTTGGGAAGGCTCAGGGGCGTGGGGGCCAAAAACATTCAGTACTTC; CDR3aa: CASSLGRLRGVGAKNIQYF
abundance: -; d_gene: -; j_gene: TRBJ1-3; v_gene: TRBV27; CDR3nt: TGTGCCAGCAGGGAGTATGTCGGAAACACCATATATTTT; CDR3aa: CASREYVGNTIYF
abundance: -; d_gene: -; j_gene: TRBJ2-7; v_gene: TRBV2; CDR3nt: TGTGCCAGCAGTGGCCTGGAAACCAGAGGCGAGCAGTACTTC; CDR3aa: CASSGLETRGEQYF
abundance: -; d_gene: TRBD2; j_gene: TRBJ2-5; v_gene: TRBV5-4; CDR3nt: TGTGCCAGCAGCTCGACTAGCGGGAGCGTCGAGACCCAGTACTTC; CDR3aa: CASSSTSGSVETQYF
abundance: many; d_gene: -; j_gene: TRBJ2-7; v_gene: TRBV6-1; CDR3nt: TGTGCCAGCAGTGAAAGAGGGCAGCAGTACTTC; CDR3aa: CASSERGQQYF
abundance: -; d_gene: -; j_gene: TRBJ1-3; v_gene: TRBV18; CDR3nt: TGTGCCAGCTCACCACCTTCGCGCAGTAACTCTGGAAACACCATATATTTT; CDR3aa: CASSPPSRSNSGNTIYF
abundance: -; d_gene: TRBD1; j_gene: TRBJ2-1; v_gene: TRBV10-3; CDR3nt: TGTGCCATCAGCGGGACAGGGGAACAATCCTACAATGAGCAGTTCTTC; CDR3aa: CAISGTGEQSYNEQFF
abundance: -; d_gene: -; j_gene: TRBJ1-5; v_gene: TRBV3-1/TRBV3-2; CDR3nt: TGTGCCAGCAGCCAAGGCCCACAGGGTTCCCAGCCCCAGCATTTT; CDR3aa: CASSQGPQGSQPQHF
abundance: -; d_gene: TRBD1; j_gene: TRBJ2-7; v_gene: TRBV5-1; CDR3nt: TGCGCCAGCAGCCCGGGACAGGCGTCCTCCTACGAGCAGTACTTC; CDR3aa: CASSPGQASSYEQYF
abundance: few; d_gene: -; j_gene: TRBJ1-4; v_gene: TRBV28; CDR3nt: TGTGCCAGCAGTCCACCAGACAATGAAAAACTGTTTTTT; CDR3aa: CASSPPDNEKLFF
abundance: -; d_gene: TRBD1; j_gene: TRBJ1-6; v_gene: TRBV6-5; CDR3nt: TGTGCCAGCAGGAGGGACAGCTCCTATAATTCACCCCTCCACTTT; CDR3aa: CASRRDSSYNSPLHF